These 13 T cell receptor beta chains originate from one sample sequenced in a study of blood T cell repertoires in COVID-19. This table comes from immunoSEQ multiplex PCR, and its TCRdb copy is limited to in-frame clones, with some not included. Among 200,000 to 250,000 clones listed, approximately 90% were seen once. Sequenced sample: peripheral blood. These receptors were collected from a man under 40 with COVID-19, enrolled during active disease.

The chain carries TRBV19 and TRBJ2-3; D is unresolved. V was pared by 3 bases and J by 4 bases, with 5 bases between. In germline, CDR1 is LNHDA, CDR2 SQIVND (reference sequence). The CDR3 spans 12 residues. CDR3 coding DNA: TGTGCCAGTAGTATTAATTCAGATACGCAGTATTTT. This sequence encodes CASSINSDTQYF.

The chain links TRBV7-2 to TRBJ2-2; tentative D call: TRBD1 (5 bases). Trimming stripped 1 base from V and 0 bases from J, with 12 bases between. There are 17 residues in the CDR3. Germline lookup yields CDR1 SGHTA and CDR2 FQGNSA. The CDR3 DNA sequence: TGTGCCAGCAGCTTAGGAGGTGGCAGGGCGAACACCGGGGAGCTGTTTTTT. This gives the protein CASSLGGGRANTGELFF.

This chain uses TRBV5-5 with TRBJ2-3; TRBD2 aligns across 11 bases. CDR1 and CDR2 (germline): SGHKS, YYEKEE (reference sequence). The V and J ends lost 0 bases and 5 bases, in that order; junction bases with no gene match: 8. There are 17 residues in the CDR3. The DNA of the CDR3 is TGTGCCAGCAGCTTGGTTACTAGCGGGAGTTTTAAAGATACGCAGTATTTT. Translated, it gives CASSLVTSGSFKDTQYF.

CDR3 bases: TGTGCCAGCAGTTTCCCGGTGGATGGCTACACCTTC. It specifies CASSFPVDGYTF. V gene TRBV27 combines with J gene TRBJ1-2; D gene ambiguous. The CDR3 covers 12 residues. V was pared by 3 bases and J by 6 bases, with 8 bases between. From germline, CDR1 is MNHEY and CDR2 SMNVEV (reference sequence).

This clone was detected only a few times. V gene TRBV6-6 combines with J gene TRBJ1-2; D not resolved. This CDR3 spans 14 amino acids. In germline, CDR1 is MNHNY, CDR2 SVGAGI (reference sequence). V was cut by 2 bases and J by 3 bases, with 10 bases left in between. The CDR3 loop reads CASSYVNSDYGYTF. CDR3 bases: TGTGCCAGCAGTTACGTTAACTCGGACTATGGCTACACCTTC.

The gene calls are TRBV9 and TRBJ1-2; D gene unclear. The germline V gene has CDR1 SGDLS and CDR2 YYNGEE. This CDR3 has 15 amino acids. The germline V and J ends were trimmed by 4 bases and 0 bases, with 13 bases remaining between them. CDR3 DNA: TGTGCCAGCAGCTCGACACCTTCTCCTAACTATGGCTACACCTTC. Translation gives CASSSTPSPNYGYTF. Full variable domain (remainder filled in from reference TRBV9 and TRBJ1-2): DSGVTQTPKHLITATGQRVTLRCSPRSGDLSVYWYQQSLDQGLQFLIQYYNGEERAKGNILERFSAQQFPDLHSELNLSSLELGDSALYFCASSSTPSPNYGYTFGSGTRLTVV.

This clone turned up a few times. One junction end disagrees with the germline gene, perhaps due to a read error. This rearrangement joins TRBV28 to TRBJ1-2, with 10 positions matching TRBD1. The CDR3 has 13 amino acids. The V gene's germline CDR1 is MDHEN and CDR2 SYDVKM. In DNA form, the CDR3 reads TGTGCCAGCAGTTCGGGGACAGGGGACGCCGGACACTTC. Amino acids: CASSSGTGDAGHF.

Only one count was recorded for this clone. The rearrangement uses TRBV27 and TRBJ1-3; D possibly corresponds to TRBD1 (5 bases). V lost 5 bases, J lost 2 bases, and 10 bases lay in between. The CDR3 runs to 14 residues. The germline CDR1 and CDR2 sequences are MNHEY and SMNVEV (reference sequence). The CDR3 nucleotides read TGTGCCAGCAGTGTGTTAGGGGCTGGAAACACCATATATTTT. Translating it yields CASSVLGAGNTIYF.

The J gene is TRBJ1-1, the V gene TRBV3-1 (or the pseudogene TRBV3-2); D not resolved. In germline, CDR1 is LGHDT, CDR2 YNNKEL (reference sequence). Trimming cost V 4 bases and J 0 bases, with 12 bases left between them. This CDR3 contains 15 residues. The CDR3 DNA follows: TGTGCCAGCAGCCCAGATCACAGCCTGAACACTGAAGCTTTCTTT. It encodes CASSPDHSLNTEAFF.

Note on this clone: A read error may account for a junction end that differs from germline. This chain links TRBV6-2 or TRBV6-3 with TRBJ2-5; TRBD1 aligns across 8 bases. This CDR3 is 15 amino acids long. Germline V gives CDR1 MNHEY, CDR2 SVGEGT. CDR3 sequence: CASSYTRTGLPVTHF. The CDR3 DNA follows: TGTGCCAGCAGTTACACGAGGACAGGGCTGCCAGTGACGCACTTC.

This clone has only a few counts. The V call is TRBV7-3, the J call TRBJ1-1; TRBD1 agrees at 7 bases. CDR1 and CDR2 from the germline V gene are SGHTA and FQGTGA. V lost 0 bases, J lost 4 bases, and 2 bases stayed unmatched. The CDR3 runs to 14 residues. For the CDR3, the DNA is TGTGCCAGCAGCTTAACTCAGGGGGGCACTGAAGCTTTCTTT. Translation gives CASSLTQGGTEAFF.

The rearrangement links TRBV30 to TRBJ1-3; D not certain. The V end lost 5 bases, the J end lost 1 base, and 9 bases lay between the germline ends. Germline lookup yields CDR1 GTSNPN and CDR2 SVGIG (reference sequence). This CDR3 is built from 13 residues. This CDR3 is CAWDKTSGNTIYF. The CDR3, as DNA: TGTGCCTGGGATAAAACTTCTGGAAACACCATATATTTT.

Turning to this clone: Relative to the germline gene, one junction end is altered; a read error may explain this. The gene calls are TRBV7-9 and TRBJ2-1, with D uncertain. Germline V CDR1 and CDR2: SEHNR, FQNEAQ (reference sequence). The CDR3 spans 13 residues. The CDR3 coding sequence is TGTGCCAGCAGCTCAATAGCCGCCTATGATCAGTTCTTC. As protein: CASSSIAAYDQFF.